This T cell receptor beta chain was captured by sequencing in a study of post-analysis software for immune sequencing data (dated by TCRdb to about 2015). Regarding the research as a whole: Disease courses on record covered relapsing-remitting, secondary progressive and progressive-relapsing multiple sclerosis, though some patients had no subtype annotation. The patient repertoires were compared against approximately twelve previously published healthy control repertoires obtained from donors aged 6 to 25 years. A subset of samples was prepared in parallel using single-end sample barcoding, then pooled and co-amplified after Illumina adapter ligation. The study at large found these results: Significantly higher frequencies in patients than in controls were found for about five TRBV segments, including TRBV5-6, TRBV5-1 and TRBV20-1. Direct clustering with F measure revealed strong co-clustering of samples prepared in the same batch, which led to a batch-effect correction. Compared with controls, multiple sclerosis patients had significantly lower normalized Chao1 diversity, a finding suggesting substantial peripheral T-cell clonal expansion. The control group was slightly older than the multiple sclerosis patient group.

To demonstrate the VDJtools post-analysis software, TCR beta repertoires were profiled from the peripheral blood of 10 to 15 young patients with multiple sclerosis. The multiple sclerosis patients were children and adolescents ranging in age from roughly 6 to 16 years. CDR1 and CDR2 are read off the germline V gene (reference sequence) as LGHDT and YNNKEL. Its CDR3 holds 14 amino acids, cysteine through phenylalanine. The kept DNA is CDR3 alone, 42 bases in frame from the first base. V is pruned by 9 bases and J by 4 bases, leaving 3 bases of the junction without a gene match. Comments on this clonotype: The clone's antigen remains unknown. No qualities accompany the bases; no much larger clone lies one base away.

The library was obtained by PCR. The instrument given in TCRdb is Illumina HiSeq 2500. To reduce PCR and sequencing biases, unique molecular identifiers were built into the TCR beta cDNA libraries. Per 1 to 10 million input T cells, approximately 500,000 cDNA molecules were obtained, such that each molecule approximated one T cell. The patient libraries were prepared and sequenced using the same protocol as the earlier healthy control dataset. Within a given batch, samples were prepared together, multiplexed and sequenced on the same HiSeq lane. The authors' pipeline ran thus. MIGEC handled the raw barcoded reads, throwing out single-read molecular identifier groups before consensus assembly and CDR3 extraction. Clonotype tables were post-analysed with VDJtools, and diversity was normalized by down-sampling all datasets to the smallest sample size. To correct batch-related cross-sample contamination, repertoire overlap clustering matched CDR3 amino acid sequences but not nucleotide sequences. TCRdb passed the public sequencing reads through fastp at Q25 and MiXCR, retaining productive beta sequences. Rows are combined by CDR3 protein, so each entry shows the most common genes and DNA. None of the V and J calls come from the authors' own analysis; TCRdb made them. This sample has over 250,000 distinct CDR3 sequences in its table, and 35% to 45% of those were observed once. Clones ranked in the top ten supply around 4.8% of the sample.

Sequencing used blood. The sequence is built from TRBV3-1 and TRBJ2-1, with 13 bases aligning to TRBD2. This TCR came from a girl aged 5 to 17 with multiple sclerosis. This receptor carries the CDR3 CASQTSGRYNEQFF. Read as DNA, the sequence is TGTGCCAGTCAGACTAGCGGGAGGTACAATGAGCAGTTCTTC.